What follows are 21 T cell receptor beta chains derived from one specimen sequenced in a study of control samples from healthy donors and cancer patients. Clones were sequenced by immunoSEQ multiplex PCR, and TCRdb holds only the in-frame ones, with some missing. The repertoire holds over 100,000 clones, with over 75% as singletons. Sequencing input: blood. The receptors stem from a human donor in good health. The donor label of this sample is uncertain.

The chain couples TRBV6-5 to TRBJ2-5, with D perhaps TRBD2 (6 bases). Trimming removed 7 bases from V and 9 bases from J, with 15 bases in between. This CDR3 comprises 12 residues. CDR1 MNHEY and CDR2 SVGAGI come from the germline V gene. CDR3 residues: CASNGAGMAQYF. The CDR3 DNA sequence: TGTGCCAGCAATGGCGCGGGAATGGCCCAGTACTTC.

This sequence joins TRBV24-1 and TRBJ2-3; tentative D call: TRBD1 (6 bases). This CDR3 has 19 amino acids. Trimming shortened V by 1 base and J by 1 base, and 20 bases separated the two germline ends. Germline V gene sequence: CDR1 KGHDR, CDR2 SFDVKD. The CDR3 DNA reads as TGTGCCACCAGTGATTTCCCTTTTGCAGGGGTGAGGGGCACAGATACGCAGTATTTT. This gives the protein CATSDFPFAGVRGTDTQYF.

This chain connects TRBV4-3 to TRBJ2-3, with 12 bases matching TRBD2. Germline V gene lookup returns CDR1 LGHNA and CDR2 YSLEER. The junction had 11 bases not matched to a gene; V was cut back by 3 bases and J by 4 bases. CDR3 length equals 18 residues. The CDR3 region has the DNA TGCGCCAGCAGCCAGGGACGTACTAGCGGGGGGACCGCAGATACGCAGTATTTT. Residues: CASSQGRTSGGTADTQYF.

This sequence joins TRBV4-1 and TRBJ1-6; 8 nucleotides match TRBD1. Trimming cost V 1 base and J 8 bases; bases outside gene matches: 7. The CDR3 totals 16 residues. Germline assignment: CDR1 MGHRA and CDR2 YSYEKL. CDR3 coding DNA: TGCGCCAGCAGCCAAGGGACAGGGTTTAATGATTCACCCCTCCACTTT. It codes for CASSQGTGFNDSPLHF.

V is TRBV28 and J is TRBJ1-1; D perhaps matches TRBD1 (6 bases). The germline V gene encodes CDR1 MDHEN and CDR2 SYDVKM. Trimming left V 6 bases short and J 3 bases short, with 14 bases between. The CDR3 extends over 14 amino acids. DNA for the CDR3: TGTGCCAGCAGGGGAGGGGGACACTACACTGAAGCTTTCTTT. Encoded protein: CASRGGGHYTEAFF.

The chain couples TRBV6-2 or TRBV6-3 to TRBJ1-1, with 11 bases identical to TRBD1. Germline V gene lookup returns CDR1 MNHEY and CDR2 SVGEGT. After removal of 2 bases from V and 5 bases from J, the junction contained 4 bases not matched to a gene. CDR3 size: 15 residues. The CDR3 DNA follows: TGTGCCAGCAGTTACGGGACAGGGGGGCGGACTGAAGCTTTCTTT. Protein: CASSYGTGGRTEAFF.

This rearrangement joins TRBV7-2 to TRBJ1-1; D unresolved. Deletions cut 5 bases from V and 6 bases from J, with 13 bases between. This CDR3 has 13 residues. Germline V gene data show CDR1 as SGHTA and CDR2 as FQGNSA. As DNA, the CDR3 is TGTGCCAGCAGCAGTCTCGCGGTGGCTGAAGCTTTCTTT. The encoded protein is CASSSLAVAEAFF.

This rearrangement joins TRBV30 to TRBJ2-2, with no clear D. This CDR3 is built from 14 residues. V shed 7 bases and J shed 0 bases, with 12 bases lying between them. In germline, CDR1 is GTSNPN, CDR2 SVGIG (reference sequence). CDR3 residues: CASTTNPNTGELFF. The CDR3 bases are TGTGCCTCTACCACTAACCCGAACACCGGGGAGCTGTTTTTT.

CDR3 DNA: TGCGCCAGCAGCCCTAGCGGGGGGGCTTCTGTTCGAGAGACCCAGTACTTC. It specifies CASSPSGGASVRETQYF. This rearrangement joins TRBV5-1 to TRBJ2-5; 12 bases match TRBD2. The CDR3 runs 17 residues. The ends lost 4 bases at V and 4 bases at J; junction bases unmatched: 11. Germline CDR1 SGHRS, CDR2 YFSETQ.

The chain is built from TRBV19 and TRBJ1-3, with TRBD1 matching over 9 bases. Unmatched junction bases numbered 1, after V lost 5 bases and J lost 2 bases. Germline V gene data show CDR1 as LNHDA and CDR2 as SQIVND (reference sequence). This CDR3 comprises 14 residues. In DNA, the CDR3 is TGTGCCAGTAGTGGGACAGGGACTGGAAACACCATATATTTT. It encodes CASSGTGTGNTIYF.

The rearrangement uses TRBV5-1 and TRBJ1-5; D uncertain. V lost 0 bases to trimming and J lost 6 bases, with 7 bases between them. The CDR3 covers 13 residues. Germline V gene lookup returns CDR1 SGHRS and CDR2 YFSETQ. In DNA form, the CDR3 reads TGCGCCAGCAGCTTGGATCAAGGTCAGCCCCAGCATTTT. Translated, it gives CASSLDQGQPQHF.

The chain is built from TRBV5-1 and TRBJ2-5; TRBD1 matches 8 bases. Germline V gene sequence: CDR1 SGHRS, CDR2 YFSETQ. With 6 bases clipped from V and 5 bases from J, the junction kept 18 bases outside the gene matches. CDR3 length: 17 residues. CDR3 bases: TGCGCCAGCAAAAACTACCGGCAGGGGGCGGAGGGGGAGACCCAGTACTTC. It is translated as CASKNYRQGAEGETQYF.

This clone came up once. V and J are TRBV5-1 and TRBJ1-5; possibly TRBD1 for D (6 bases). The V gene lost 7 bases and the J gene lost 5 bases, with 16 bases spanning the gap. The CDR3 is made up of 14 amino acids. Germline values: CDR1 SGHRS, CDR2 YFSETQ. CDR3 sequence (DNA): TGCGCCAGCGGTATGGACAGCCGACATCAGCCCCAGCATTTT. Protein sequence: CASGMDSRHQPQHF.

In this sample, this clone turned up once. The genes are TRBV6-5 and TRBJ1-3; perhaps TRBD1 as D (5 bases). This CDR3 spans 15 amino acids. Trimming left V 2 bases short and J 0 bases short, with 8 bases between. Germline V gives CDR1 MNHEY, CDR2 SVGAGI. DNA of the CDR3: TGTGCCAGCAGTTACACCAGGGTCTCTGGAAACACCATATATTTT. Translated: CASSYTRVSGNTIYF.

This clone was recorded only once. This chain connects TRBV6-5 to TRBJ1-1; D might be TRBD1 (5 bases). The CDR3 is 15 residues long. Per the germline V gene, CDR1 is MNHEY and CDR2 is SVGAGI. V was shortened by 3 bases and J by 5 bases, with 16 bases between the two germline ends. The CDR3 DNA reads as TGTGCCAGCAGTTATGGGGGGGGTTTTCGTACTGAAGCTTTCTTT. It encodes CASSYGGGFRTEAFF.

The rearrangement links TRBV3-1 (or the pseudogene TRBV3-2) to TRBJ2-1; 13 positions match TRBD2. The CDR3 is made up of 16 amino acids. V shed 5 bases, J shed 4 bases, and the junction held 5 bases outside the gene matches. CDR1 is LGHDT and CDR2 is YNNKEL in the germline V gene (reference sequence). The CDR3 protein is CASSSRTSGGYNEQFF. In DNA, the CDR3 is TGTGCCAGCAGCTCTCGGACTAGCGGGGGATACAATGAGCAGTTCTTC.

The chain employs TRBV5-1 and TRBJ2-5; 12 nucleotides align to TRBD2. V gave up 4 bases and J gave up 12 bases; unmatched junction bases: 7. The CDR3 is 13 amino acids. Per the germline V gene, CDR1 is SGHRS and CDR2 is YFSETQ. The CDR3 DNA sequence: TGCGCCAGCAGCGTGACTAGCGGGGGTTGGGAGTACTTC. It translates to CASSVTSGGWEYF.

V is TRBV6-2 or TRBV6-3 and J is TRBJ2-3, with 12 bases identical to TRBD2. This CDR3 comprises 16 residues. V lost 5 bases and J lost 3; bases outside the gene matches: 6. CDR1 and CDR2 from the germline V gene are MNHEY and SVGEGT. CDR3 loop: CASSKPGLAGTDTQYF. CDR3 DNA: TGTGCCAGCAGTAAACCCGGACTAGCGGGGACAGATACGCAGTATTTT.

The chain carries TRBV29-1 and TRBJ1-1; no definite D call. The CDR3 runs 12 residues. V lost 3 bases and J lost 6, with 11 bases in between. Per germline, CDR1 SQVTM and CDR2 ANQGSEA. CDR3 nucleotides: TGCAGCGTTGATCTGTGGGGTGCTGAAGCTTTCTTT. This sequence encodes CSVDLWGAEAFF.

The J gene is TRBJ2-1, the V gene TRBV11-2, with D perhaps given as TRBD1 or TRBD2 (5 bases each). Germline CDR1 and CDR2: SGHAT and FQNNGV. This CDR3 is built from 15 residues. V dropped 2 bases and J dropped 3 bases, with 11 bases sitting between them. The CDR3 nucleotides read TGTGCCAGCAGCTTAAGGGGAGTACACTACAATGAGCAGTTCTTC. Its translation: CASSLRGVHYNEQFF.

The CDR3 DNA is TGTGCCTGGAGTGAAGGGGGCGCGGAAGCTTTCTTT. Encoded protein: CAWSEGGAEAFF. The chain uses TRBV30 and TRBJ1-1; 7 positions agree with TRBD1. After removal of 1 base from V and 8 bases from J, the junction contained 4 bases not matched to a gene. The germline gives CDR1 GTSNPN, CDR2 SVGIG (reference sequence). This CDR3 comprises 12 residues.